The 32 T cell receptor beta chains presented below share a single source sample, sequenced in a study of T cells in Graves' hyperthyroidism and ophthalmopathy. Amplification of TCR beta CDR3 regions was performed using RNA transcripts as template. First-round RT-PCR targeting the TCR CDR3 was performed with the HTBI primer set. TCRdb independently ran MiXCR on the multiplex PCR reads; one entry per CDR3 protein. The sample has some 340,000 distinct CDR3 sequences; approximately 14% are singletons. Source material: blood. The receptors stem from a woman between 40 and 50 years old with Graves' ophthalmopathy.

The genes are TRBV7-9 and TRBJ2-5; D is unresolved. The germline V gene encodes CDR1 SEHNR and CDR2 FQNEAQ (reference sequence). Trimming took 4 bases from V and 2 from J, leaving 14 bases between them. This CDR3 has 15 amino acids. The CDR3 region is CASSSGIALQETQYF. CDR3 in DNA: TGTGCCAGCAGCTCCGGAATAGCCTTACAAGAGACCCAGTACTTC.

The table lists this clonotype with many counts. The chain uses TRBV7-8 and TRBJ1-5, with TRBD1 matching over 9 bases. Germline loops: CDR1 SGHVS, CDR2 FQNEAQ. CDR3 length: 16 residues. Trimming at V came to 5 bases and at J to 2 bases, leaving 7 bases not matched to a gene. The CDR3 loop is CASSESRTGGNQPQHF. The CDR3 region has the DNA TGTGCCAGCAGCGAATCGAGGACAGGGGGCAATCAGCCCCAGCATTTT. Full variable domain (rest looked up from reference TRBV7-8 and TRBJ1-5): GAGVSQSPRYKVAKRGQDVALRCDPISGHVSLFWYQQALGQGPEFLTYFQNEAQLDKSGLPSDRFFAERPEGSVSTLKIQRTQQEDSAVYLCASSESRTGGNQPQHFGDGTRLSIL.

The V and J genes are TRBV11-2 and TRBJ2-5; a possible D gene is TRBD1 (6 bases). Between the trimmed V and J ends, which lost 3 bases and 3 bases, there was a span of 8 bases. The germline gives CDR1 SGHAT, CDR2 FQNNGV. The CDR3 extends over 13 amino acids. CDR3 protein: CASSLPGEETQYF. The CDR3 coding sequence is TGTGCCAGCAGCTTGCCAGGGGAAGAGACCCAGTACTTC.

This clonotype was picked up a small number of times. V usage is TRBV7-9 and J usage is TRBJ1-2; 8 positions agree with TRBD1. CDR3 length: 16 residues. Germline CDR1 and CDR2: SEHNR and FQNEAQ (reference sequence). Trimming at V came to 5 bases and at J to 2 bases, leaving 10 bases not matched to a gene. The CDR3 spells CASSPTGQGRNYGYTF. CDR3 nucleotide sequence: TGTGCCAGCAGCCCGACCGGACAGGGACGGAACTATGGCTACACCTTC.

This clonotype was detected a few times. The chain carries TRBV9 and TRBJ1-5; 11 nucleotides match TRBD1. Germline-derived CDR1 and CDR2 are SGDLS and YYNGEE. After removal of 3 bases from V and 7 bases from J, the junction contained 3 bases not matched to a gene. The length of the CDR3 is 14 residues. The CDR3 region has the DNA TGTGCCAGCAGCGCGGGACAGGGGGACCAGCCCCAGCATTTT. It is translated as CASSAGQGDQPQHF. Based on the CDR3 plus reference TRBV9 and TRBJ1-5, the full variable domain is DSGVTQTPKHLITATGQRVTLRCSPRSGDLSVYWYQQSLDQGLQFLIQYYNGEERAKGNILERFSAQQFPDLHSELNLSSLELGDSALYFCASSAGQGDQPQHFGDGTRLSIL.

This clonotype was seen at least ten times. The rearrangement joins TRBV15 to TRBJ2-7; 11 bases match TRBD2. The germline V gene encodes CDR1 LNHNV and CDR2 YYDKDF (reference sequence). The CDR3 runs to 13 residues. The V and J ends lost 8 bases and 6 bases, in that order; junction bases with no gene match: 6. CDR3 residues: CATSSGRLAEQYF. The CDR3 DNA is TGTGCCACCTCTAGCGGGAGGCTGGCCGAGCAGTACTTC.

A few counts support this clonotype. CDR3 bases: TGTGCCAGCAGTTTTAGTGGGAGTTCATCGAGTCGATCCAATGAGCAGTTCTTC. It codes for CASSFSGSSSSRSNEQFF. The V gene is TRBV28, the J gene TRBJ2-1; tentatively, D is TRBD2 (5 bases). CDR1 MDHEN and CDR2 SYDVKM come from the germline V gene. V was pared by 3 bases and J by 6 bases, with 24 bases between. The CDR3 extends over 18 amino acids.

This clonotype was seen ten or more times. This chain links TRBV15 with TRBJ2-7, with 7 bases lining up with TRBD1. V shed 0 bases and J 2 bases; nucleotides not matched to a gene: 4. Germline V gene sequence: CDR1 LNHNV, CDR2 YYDKDF (reference sequence). The CDR3 totals 15 residues. CDR3 region: CATSRDPGTAYEQYF. CDR3 bases: TGTGCCACCAGCAGAGATCCCGGGACAGCCTACGAGCAGTACTTC.

This clonotype was seen a few times. V and J are TRBV7-9 and TRBJ1-2; D remains unclear. The CDR3 spans 14 residues. Germline loops: CDR1 SEHNR, CDR2 FQNEAQ (reference sequence). Between the trimmed V and J ends, which lost 3 bases and 6 bases, there was a span of 14 bases. The CDR3 sequence: CASSFVALRDGYTF. The CDR3 DNA reads as TGTGCCAGCAGCTTCGTGGCACTTAGAGATGGCTACACCTTC.

The V call is TRBV2, the J call TRBJ1-3; D perhaps matches TRBD1 (5 bases). The V end was cut by 6 bases, the J end by 4 bases, with 13 bases between. Germline CDR1 reads SNHLY; CDR2 reads FYNNEI. The CDR3 runs 14 residues. DNA for the CDR3: TGTGCCAGCAGGGGTACAGGAGCGGGAAACACCATATATTTT. Amino acid sequence: CASRGTGAGNTIYF.

This clonotype was seen repeatedly, ten times or more. This rearrangement joins TRBV11-2 to TRBJ2-7; a possible D gene is TRBD1 (6 bases). This CDR3 is built from 14 residues. Germline loops: CDR1 SGHAT, CDR2 FQNNGV. Trimming stripped 1 base from V and 7 bases from J, with 14 bases between. The CDR3 loop reads CASSLAGVDREQYF. In DNA, the CDR3 is TGTGCCAGCAGCTTAGCAGGGGTTGATAGGGAGCAGTACTTC.

This sequence joins TRBV6-2 or TRBV6-3 and TRBJ2-3, with a tentative D call TRBD2 (5 bases). This CDR3 comprises 15 residues. V lost 7 bases and J 6 bases, leaving 20 bases between the germline ends. The germline gives CDR1 MNHEY, CDR2 SVGEGT. As DNA, the CDR3 is TGTGCCAGCACCCGATCAAGCGGAACCCCCGATACGCAGTATTTT. Amino acids: CASTRSSGTPDTQYF.

This clonotype has ten or more counts. The V gene is TRBV30, the J gene TRBJ2-4, with a possible D match to TRBD1 (6 bases). V was trimmed by 3 bases and J by 8 bases, leaving 14 bases between them. CDR1 and CDR2 (germline): GTSNPN, SVGIG (reference sequence). This CDR3 spans 13 amino acids. The CDR3 reads CAWRDPGVDIQYF. The DNA for the CDR3 is TGTGCCTGGAGGGACCCAGGGGTGGACATTCAGTACTTC.

In this sample, this clonotype turned up a few times. The chain recombines TRBV7-2 with TRBJ1-2; D gene ambiguous. The CDR3 covers 14 residues. Trimming pared 0 bases from V and 6 bases from J, leaving 11 bases between. From germline, CDR1 is SGHTA and CDR2 FQGNSA. The CDR3 region is CASSLAGLSDGYTF. The CDR3 nucleotides are TGTGCCAGCAGCTTAGCGGGTTTGTCCGATGGCTACACCTTC.

This clonotype showed up many times. V is TRBV2 and J is TRBJ2-1; 7 bases are shared with TRBD2. With V trimmed by 4 bases and J by 5 bases, 11 bases remained unmatched. This CDR3 region has 16 residues. Germline assignment: CDR1 SNHLY and CDR2 FYNNEI. Here the CDR3 DNA reads TGTGCCAGCAGTGCCTTGGGGGAGGGCGTGGACAATGAGCAGTTCTTC. Translating gives CASSALGEGVDNEQFF.

Many counts were recorded for this clonotype. The chain combines TRBV5-1 with TRBJ1-1, with D maybe TRBD1 (5 bases). The CDR3 totals 14 residues. From germline, CDR1 is SGHRS and CDR2 YFSETQ. V was clipped by 4 bases and J by 1 base, with 11 bases between them. The CDR3: CASSLDSRNTEAFF. In nucleotides, the CDR3 is TGCGCCAGCAGCCTTGACAGCAGGAACACTGAAGCTTTCTTT.

This clonotype was observed at least ten times. V and J are TRBV7-8 and TRBJ2-7, with D perhaps matching TRBD1 (5 bases). The CDR3 sequence is 17 residues long. V dropped 2 bases and J dropped 3 bases, with 20 bases sitting between them. From germline, CDR1 is SGHVS and CDR2 FQNEAQ. CDR3 sequence reads: CASSLTSAGRLGYEQYF. Written as DNA, the CDR3 is TGTGCCAGCAGCTTAACGAGCGCAGGGCGGTTAGGCTACGAGCAGTACTTC. The complete variable domain, with remaining parts taken from reference TRBV7-8 and TRBJ2-7, reads GAGVSQSPRYKVAKRGQDVALRCDPISGHVSLFWYQQALGQGPEFLTYFQNEAQLDKSGLPSDRFFAERPEGSVSTLKIQRTQQEDSAVYLCASSLTSAGRLGYEQYFGPGTRLTVT.

V is TRBV28 and J is TRBJ1-1, with 8 nucleotides matching TRBD1. J was trimmed by 6 bases and V by 5 bases; bases with no gene match: 8. CDR1 is MDHEN and CDR2 is SYDVKM in the germline V gene. CDR3 length: 14 residues. This CDR3 is CASSGARGRSEAFF. The CDR3 nucleotides read TGTGCCAGCAGTGGTGCCAGGGGGCGGTCTGAAGCTTTCTTT.

This clonotype was seen many times. The J gene is TRBJ2-3, the V gene TRBV28; TRBD1 agrees at 10 bases. CDR3 size: 15 residues. Germline loops: CDR1 MDHEN, CDR2 SYDVKM. The junction had 4 bases not matched to a gene; V was cut back by 4 bases and J by 3 bases. CDR3: CASSWDRGRTDTQYF. CDR3 nucleotides: TGTGCCAGCAGTTGGGACAGGGGAAGGACAGATACGCAGTATTTT.

Ten or more counts support this clonotype. The chain recombines TRBV2 with TRBJ2-7; 7 bases line up with TRBD2. The V and J ends lost 6 bases and 3 bases, in that order; junction bases with no gene match: 11. The CDR3 spans 15 residues. CDR1 and CDR2 (germline): SNHLY, FYNNEI. The CDR3 nucleotides are TGTGCCAGCAGCTCAAACGGGGACTATCTCTACGAGCAGTACTTC. It specifies CASSSNGDYLYEQYF.

This clonotype was counted at least ten times. The V call is TRBV7-6, the J call TRBJ1-5; no reliable D call. Germline CDR1 SGHVS, CDR2 FNYEAQ. Trimming removed 3 bases at V and 1 base at J, with 7 bases between. This CDR3 has 14 residues. CDR3 coding DNA: TGTGCCAGCAGCTTGCGGTTCAGCAATCAGCCCCAGCATTTT. This gives the protein CASSLRFSNQPQHF.

This clonotype was observed many times. The J gene is TRBJ1-5, the V gene TRBV7-9; no reliable D call. V was trimmed by 0 bases and J by 4 bases, leaving 4 bases between them. This CDR3 is built from 13 residues. Germline V lookup: CDR1 SEHNR, CDR2 FQNEAQ (reference sequence). CDR3: CASSLAPNQPQHF. The CDR3, as DNA: TGTGCCAGCAGCTTAGCCCCAAATCAGCCCCAGCATTTT. Full variable domain (outside the CDR3, taken from reference TRBV7-9 and TRBJ1-5): DTGVSQNPRHKITKRGQNVTFRCDPISEHNRLYWYRQTLGQGPEFLTYFQNEAQLEKSRLLSDRFSAERPKGSFSTLEIQRTEQGDSAMYLCASSLAPNQPQHFGDGTRLSIL.

This clonotype was recorded at least ten times. This chain joins TRBV5-6 and TRBJ1-1, with D possibly TRBD1 on 6 matching bases. Between the trimmed V and J ends, which lost 1 base and 0 bases, there was a span of 13 bases. The germline gives CDR1 SGHDT, CDR2 YYEEEE. CDR3 length: 16 amino acids. CDR3 region: CASSLWLDSLNTEAFF. CDR3 bases: TGTGCCAGCAGCTTGTGGCTGGACAGTTTGAACACTGAAGCTTTCTTT.

This clonotype was found many times. The genes are TRBV28 and TRBJ2-4, with D hard to call. V lost 4 bases and J lost 3, with 7 bases in between. CDR3 length: 13 residues. Germline lookup yields CDR1 MDHEN and CDR2 SYDVKM. CDR3 DNA sequence: TGTGCCAGCAGTTCCCAGGACAAAAACATTCAGTACTTC. The encoded protein is CASSSQDKNIQYF. Full variable domain (outside the CDR3, taken from reference TRBV28 and TRBJ2-4): DVKVTQSSRYLVKRTGEKVFLECVQDMDHENMFWYRQDPGLGLRLIYFSYDVKMKEKGDIPEGYSVSREKKERFSLILESASTNQTSMYLCASSSQDKNIQYFGAGTRLSVL.

This clonotype was seen a few times. V gene TRBV3-1 combines with J gene TRBJ2-1, with D perhaps matching TRBD1 or TRBD2 (6 bases each). Germline V CDR1 and CDR2: LGHDT, YNNKEL (reference sequence). CDR3 length: 14 amino acids. The V end was cut by 2 bases, the J end by 10 bases, with 15 bases between. The chain's CDR3 is CASSQIYGGQEQFF. The CDR3 DNA reads as TGTGCCAGCAGCCAAATTTACGGGGGACAAGAGCAGTTCTTC.

The chain is built from TRBV7-9 and TRBJ2-7; 8 nucleotides match TRBD2. The CDR3 contains 15 residues. V lost 5 bases to trimming and J lost 3 bases; unmatched junction nucleotides: 9. Germline loops: CDR1 SEHNR, CDR2 FQNEAQ (reference sequence). The CDR3 sequence: CASSAILAEDYEQYF. CDR3 nucleotide sequence: TGTGCCAGCAGCGCAATACTAGCGGAAGACTACGAGCAGTACTTC.

This clonotype was seen repeatedly, ten times or more. V gene TRBV12-3 or TRBV12-4 combines with J gene TRBJ2-1; a possible D gene is TRBD1 (5 bases). The CDR3 length is 14 residues. Trimming left V 5 bases short and J 10 bases short, with 18 bases between. DNA for the CDR3: TGTGCCAGCAGTGATCTCAATGTGGGGCCGGAGCAGTTCTTC. Translating gives CASSDLNVGPEQFF.

This clonotype was recorded many times. The rearrangement links TRBV7-2 to TRBJ1-5, with TRBD1 identical over 9 bases. CDR3 length: 15 residues. CDR1 SGHTA and CDR2 FQGNSA come from the germline V gene. Germline trimming cut 5 bases from V and 3 bases from J; bases unmatched to any gene: 5. DNA for the CDR3: TGTGCCAGCAGCGAGGACAGGGGCCCCAATCAGCCCCAGCATTTT. Its protein is CASSEDRGPNQPQHF.

Many counts were recorded for this clonotype. The chain uses TRBV7-2 and TRBJ2-2, with D perhaps TRBD2 (6 bases). The V end lost 5 bases, the J end lost 5 bases, and 18 bases lay between the germline ends. Germline-derived CDR1 and CDR2 are SGHTA and FQGNSA. The CDR3 has 16 amino acids. CDR3 DNA sequence: TGTGCCAGCAGCGCGGGACCTCGGCAGACAACCGGGGAGCTGTTTTTT. It translates to CASSAGPRQTTGELFF. The full variable domain, rest sourced from reference TRBV7-2 and TRBJ2-2, is GAGVSQSPSNKVTEKGKDVELRCDPISGHTALYWYRQSLGQGLEFLIYFQGNSAPDKSGLPSDRFSAERTGGSVSTLTIQRTQQEDSAVYLCASSAGPRQTTGELFFGEGSRLTVL.

This clonotype was seen repeatedly, ten times or more. The chain combines TRBV6-1 with TRBJ2-3; TRBD2 matches at 11 bases. The ends lost 6 bases at V and 2 bases at J; junction bases unmatched: 7. CDR1 is MNHNS and CDR2 is SASEGT in the germline V gene. The CDR3 contains 16 residues. CDR3 nucleotides: TGTGCCAGCAGATATAGCGGGGGGGAGATCACAGATACGCAGTATTTT. Its translation: CASRYSGGEITDTQYF.

V and J are TRBV5-4 and TRBJ1-6; possible D gene TRBD1, 5 bases. V was clipped by 0 bases and J by 5 bases, with 9 bases between them. The CDR3 spans 15 residues. Germline V gene lookup returns CDR1 SGHNT and CDR2 YYREEE (reference sequence). CDR3 loop: CASSLGQNHNSPLHF. The CDR3 DNA follows: TGTGCCAGCAGCTTGGGACAGAACCATAATTCACCCCTCCACTTT.

This clonotype was seen at least ten times. The rearrangement links TRBV10-3 to TRBJ2-1, with D tentatively TRBD2 (5 bases). Between the trimmed V and J ends, which lost 2 bases and 3 bases, there was a span of 11 bases. Looked up from germline, CDR1 is ENHRY and CDR2 is SYGVKD. This CDR3 has 15 amino acids. CDR3 bases: TGTGCCATCAGTGAGAAAGGCGGGTACTACAATGAGCAGTTCTTC. Its protein is CAISEKGGYYNEQFF.